This T cell receptor (beta chain) was recovered during a study of blood T cell repertoires in COVID-19. About the research overall: There were acute and convalescent COVID-19 samples, and they came from the United States, Italy and Spain. From T cells, B-cell-depleted T cells, or PBMCs came the material, which was cDNA or gDNA.

Generated by immunoSEQ multiplex PCR, the TCRdb table keeps only in-frame clones and is missing some. The sample carries over 130,000 clones, 85% recorded once. The J segment lost 1 base and the V segment lost 5 bases, leaving 9 bases of the junction unmatched. The CDR3 totals 17 residues. Germline V gene lookup returns CDR1 SGHVS and CDR2 FQNEAQ. The TCR sequence derives from a man in his forties or fifties with acute or convalescent COVID-19. The specimen sequenced was peripheral blood. The chain carries TRBV7-8 and TRBJ2-1; 9 bases agree with TRBD1. The CDR3 loop is CASSGHRDRESYNEQFF. CDR3 sequence (DNA): TGTGCCAGCAGCGGACACCGGGACAGGGAATCCTACAATGAGCAGTTCTTC.